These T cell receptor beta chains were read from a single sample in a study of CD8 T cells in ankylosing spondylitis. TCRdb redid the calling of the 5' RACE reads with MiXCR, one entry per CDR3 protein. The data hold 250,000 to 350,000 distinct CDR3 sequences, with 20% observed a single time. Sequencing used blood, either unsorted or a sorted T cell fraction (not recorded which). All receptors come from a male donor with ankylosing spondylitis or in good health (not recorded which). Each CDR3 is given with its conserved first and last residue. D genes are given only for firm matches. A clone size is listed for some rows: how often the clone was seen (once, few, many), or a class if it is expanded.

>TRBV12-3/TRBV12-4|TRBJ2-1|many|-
TGCGCCAGCAGCTTGGCTGATGAGCAGTTCTTC
CASSLADEQFF
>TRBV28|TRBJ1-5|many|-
TGTGCCAGCAGTTCCGGGACCCAGGTCCTTGCAGAGCCCCAGCATTTT
CASSSGTQVLAEPQHF
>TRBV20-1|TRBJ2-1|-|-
TGCAGTGCTGGTTCCGGGGCGGGTGAGCAGTTCTTC
CSAGSGAGEQFF
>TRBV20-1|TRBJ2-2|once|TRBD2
TGCAGTGCTAGTGTAGCGGGATACACCGGGGAGCTGTTTTTT
CSASVAGYTGELFF
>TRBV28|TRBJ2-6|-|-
TGTGCCAGGGGGCCAGGGGCCAACGTCCTGACTTTC
CARGPGANVLTF
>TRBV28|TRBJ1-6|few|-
TGTGCCAGCAGTTCGCTAAGGGGACCCCTCCACTTT
CASSSLRGPLHF
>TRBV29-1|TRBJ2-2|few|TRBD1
TGCAGCGTTGTGACAGGGGGGACCGGGGAGCTGTTTTTT
CSVVTGGTGELFF
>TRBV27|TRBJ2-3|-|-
TGTGCCAGCAGTTTATTGGACGCCACAGATACGCAGTATTTT
CASSLLDATDTQYF
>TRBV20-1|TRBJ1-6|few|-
TGCAGTGCTAGGCCGGGCCGGAGCTCCTATAATTCACCCCTCCACTTT
CSARPGRSSYNSPLHF
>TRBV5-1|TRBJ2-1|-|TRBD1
TGCGCCAGCAGCCAGTACCCTGGACAGGGTTACAATGAGCAGTTCTTC
CASSQYPGQGYNEQFF
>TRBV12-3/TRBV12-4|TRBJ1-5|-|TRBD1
TGTGCCAGCAGGACAGGGGGAGGTAGCAATCAGCCCCAGCATTTT
CASRTGGGSNQPQHF
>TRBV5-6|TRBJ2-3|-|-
TGTGCCAGCACCGGGCGGGGCACAGATACGCAGTATTTT
CASTGRGTDTQYF
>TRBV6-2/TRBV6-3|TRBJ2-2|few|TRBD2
TGTGCCAGCAGTTACACGGCGGGAGTAGGCGGGGAGCTGTTTTTT
CASSYTAGVGGELFF
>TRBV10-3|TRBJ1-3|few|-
TGTGCCATCAGGGGGGAAAGCTCTGGAAACACCATATATTTT
CAIRGESSGNTIYF
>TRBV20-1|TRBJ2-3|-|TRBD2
TGCAGTGCTGAAGGGACTAGCGGGACAGATACGCAGTATTTT
CSAEGTSGTDTQYF
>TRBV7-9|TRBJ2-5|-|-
TGTGCCAGCAGCCTAGACGCGCGGCCCGCGGAGACCCAATACTTC
CASSLDARPAETQYF
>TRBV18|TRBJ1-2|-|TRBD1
TGTGCCAGCTCACCAAGGCCGGGACAGGGGCATGGCTACACCTTC
CASSPRPGQGHGYTF
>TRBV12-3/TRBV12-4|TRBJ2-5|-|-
TGTGCCAGCAGGTTCTCGGGCCGCGGGCAAGAGACCCAGTACTTC
CASRFSGRGQETQYF
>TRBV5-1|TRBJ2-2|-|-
TGCGCCAGCAGCTTGGTTTCAGTAATGGGCACCGGGGAGCTGTTTTTT
CASSLVSVMGTGELFF
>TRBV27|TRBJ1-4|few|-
TGTGCCAGCAGTCTACAAGGGGGAAAACTGTTTTTT
CASSLQGGKLFF
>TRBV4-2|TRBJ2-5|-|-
TGTGCCAGCAGCCAAGAATTTCTAGAGACCCAGTACTTC
CASSQEFLETQYF
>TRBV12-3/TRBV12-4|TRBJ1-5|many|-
TGTGCCAGCAGTTTAACGGGGGTACACGCGCCCCAGCATTTT
CASSLTGVHAPQHF
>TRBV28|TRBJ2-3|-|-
TGTGCCAGCAGTGCCCCGGGCCTAAGGACAGATACGCAGTATTTT
CASSAPGLRTDTQYF
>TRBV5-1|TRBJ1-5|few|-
TGCGCCAGCAGCCTTAATCAGCCCCAGCATTTT
CASSLNQPQHF
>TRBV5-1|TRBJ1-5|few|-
TGCGCCAGCAGCTTGTCGGGACAAAGCAATCAGCCCCAGCATTTT
CASSLSGQSNQPQHF
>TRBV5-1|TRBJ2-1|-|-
TGCGCCAGCAGCTTTACAGGGCCCACAAGCTCCTACAATGAGCAGTTCTTC
CASSFTGPTSSYNEQFF